This T cell receptor beta chain derives from a study of HIV-infected patients and healthy controls. Regarding the study as a whole: In healthy controls, MAIT alpha CDR3s were common; in HIV+ repertoires, severely depleted.

This CDR3 region has 13 residues. V lost 1 base, J lost 8 bases, and 13 bases lay in between. Germline V gives CDR1 DFQATT, CDR2 SNEGSKA (reference sequence). Roughly three months, about 14 weeks, into antiretroviral therapy, follow-up blood was collected. The repertoire came from unfractionated whole blood and reflected all unsorted peripheral T cells. This clonotype counts as medium-sized. Its antigen is undetermined. Alpha and beta constant-region primers primed reverse transcription of 400 to 500 ng RNA. Alpha and beta chain libraries were made separately by chain-specific third strand synthesis with multiplexing indices. MiXCR was run by TCRdb on the 5' RACE reads, yielding one entry per CDR3 protein. The data contain roughly 7,000 distinct CDR3 sequences, 6% to 8.5% of them seen just once; the ten biggest clones take up about 17%.

Material: blood, obtained during antiretroviral therapy. The sequence was obtained from an adult with HIV infection. The chain combines TRBV20-1 with TRBJ2-3; D may be TRBD2 (7 bases). CDR3 sequence: CSARVGGAGTQYF. For the CDR3, the DNA is TGCAGTGCTAGAGTAGGGGGGGCCGGTACGCAGTATTTT.